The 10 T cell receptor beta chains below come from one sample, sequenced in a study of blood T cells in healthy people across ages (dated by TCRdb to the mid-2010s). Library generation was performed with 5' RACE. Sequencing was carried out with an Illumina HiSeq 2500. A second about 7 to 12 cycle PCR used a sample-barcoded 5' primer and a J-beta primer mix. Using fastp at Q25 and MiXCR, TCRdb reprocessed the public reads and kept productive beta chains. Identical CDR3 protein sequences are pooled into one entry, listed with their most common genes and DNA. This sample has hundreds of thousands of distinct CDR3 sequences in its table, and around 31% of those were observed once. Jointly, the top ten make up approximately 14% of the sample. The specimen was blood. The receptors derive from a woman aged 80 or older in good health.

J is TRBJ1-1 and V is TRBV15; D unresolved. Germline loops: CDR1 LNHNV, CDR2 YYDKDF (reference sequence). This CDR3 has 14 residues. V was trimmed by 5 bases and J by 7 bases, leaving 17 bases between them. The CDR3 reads CATSGSDRLDEAFF. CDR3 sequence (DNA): TGTGCCACCAGCGGTTCGGACCGCCTGGATGAAGCTTTCTTT.

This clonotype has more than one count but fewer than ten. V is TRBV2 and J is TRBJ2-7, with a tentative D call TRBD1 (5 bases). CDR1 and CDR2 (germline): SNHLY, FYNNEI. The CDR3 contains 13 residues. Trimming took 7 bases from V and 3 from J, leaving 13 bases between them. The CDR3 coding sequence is TGTGCCAGCATAGGGTCAGGGAACTACGAGCAGTACTTC. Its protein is CASIGSGNYEQYF.

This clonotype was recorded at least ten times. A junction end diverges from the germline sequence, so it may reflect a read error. CDR3 in amino acids: CASSFRGNTGELFF. The DNA of the CDR3 is TGTGCCAGCAGTTTTCGCGGGAACACCGGGGAGCTGTTTTTT. This sequence joins TRBV5-1 and TRBJ2-2; D remains unclear. The CDR3 totals 14 residues. Per germline, CDR1 SGHRS and CDR2 YFSETQ. Full variable domain (rest looked up from reference TRBV5-1 and TRBJ2-2): KAGVTQTPRYLIKTRGQQVTLSCSPISGHRSVSWYQQTPGQGLQFLFEYFSETQRNKGNFPGRFSGRQFSNSRSEMNVSTLELGDSALYLCASSFRGNTGELFFGEGSRLTVL.

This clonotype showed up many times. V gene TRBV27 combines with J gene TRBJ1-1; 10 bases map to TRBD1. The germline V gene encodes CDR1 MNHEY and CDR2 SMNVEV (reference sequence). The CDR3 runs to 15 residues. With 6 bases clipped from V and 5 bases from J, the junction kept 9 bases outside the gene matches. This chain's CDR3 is CASRPRGTGETEAFF. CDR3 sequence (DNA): TGTGCCAGCAGACCGCGGGGGACAGGGGAAACTGAAGCTTTCTTT.

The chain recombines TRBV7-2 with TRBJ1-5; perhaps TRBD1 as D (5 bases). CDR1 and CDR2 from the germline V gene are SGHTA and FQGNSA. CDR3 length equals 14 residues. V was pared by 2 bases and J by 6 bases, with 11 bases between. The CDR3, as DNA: TGTGCCAGCAGCTTAATAGCCGGGGGTCAGCCCCAGCATTTT. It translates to CASSLIAGGQPQHF.

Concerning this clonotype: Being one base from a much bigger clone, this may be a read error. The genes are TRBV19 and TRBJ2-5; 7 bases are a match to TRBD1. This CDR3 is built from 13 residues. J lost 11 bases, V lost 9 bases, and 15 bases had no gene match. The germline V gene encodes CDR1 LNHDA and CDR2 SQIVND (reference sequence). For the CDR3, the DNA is TGTGCCAGCCAAAGGGGACAGTACAATGAGCAGTACTTC. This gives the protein CASQRGQYNEQYF.

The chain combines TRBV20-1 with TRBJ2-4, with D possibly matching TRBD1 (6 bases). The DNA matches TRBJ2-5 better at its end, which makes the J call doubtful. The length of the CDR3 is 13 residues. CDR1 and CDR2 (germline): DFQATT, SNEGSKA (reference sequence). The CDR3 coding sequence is TGCAGTGCGGTCGGACAGACCCAAGAGACCCAGTACTTC. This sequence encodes CSAVGQTQETQYF.

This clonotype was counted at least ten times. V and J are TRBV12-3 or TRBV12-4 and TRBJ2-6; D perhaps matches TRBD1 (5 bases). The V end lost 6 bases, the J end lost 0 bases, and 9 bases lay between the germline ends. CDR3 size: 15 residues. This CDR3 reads CASRETASGANVLTF. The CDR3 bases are TGTGCCAGCAGGGAGACAGCCTCTGGGGCCAACGTCCTGACTTTC.

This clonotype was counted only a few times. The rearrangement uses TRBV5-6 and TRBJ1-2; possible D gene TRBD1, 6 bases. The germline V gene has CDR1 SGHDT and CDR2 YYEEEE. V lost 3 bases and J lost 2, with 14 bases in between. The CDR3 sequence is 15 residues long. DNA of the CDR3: TGTGCCAGCAGCTCCGACAGGTTCCGGAACTATGGCTACACCTTC. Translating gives CASSSDRFRNYGYTF.

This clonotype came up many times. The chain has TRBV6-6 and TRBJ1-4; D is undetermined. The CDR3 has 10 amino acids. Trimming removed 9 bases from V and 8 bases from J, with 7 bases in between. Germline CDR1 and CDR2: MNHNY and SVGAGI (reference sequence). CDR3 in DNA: TGTGCCAGTGCCGAGGAAAAACTGTTTTTT. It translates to CASAEEKLFF.